Each of the 5 T cell receptor beta chains below was sequenced from the same sample in a study of identical twins. Each CDR3 protein gets one entry after TCRdb re-called the 5' RACE reads with MiXCR. Among 1.5 million to 2 million distinct CDR3 sequences listed, under 35% were seen once. Sequencing was carried out using cord blood. All receptors come from a newborn girl in good health.

This clonotype was seen a handful of times. The chain combines TRBV5-1 with TRBJ1-2, with D tentatively TRBD1 (6 bases). The CDR3 contains 14 residues. V lost 5 bases, J lost 4 bases, and 15 bases lay in between. Per germline, CDR1 SGHRS and CDR2 YFSETQ. The CDR3 here is CASSGDNLPYGYTF. CDR3 sequence (DNA): TGCGCCAGCAGTGGGGACAACCTTCCCTATGGCTACACCTTC.

As for this clonotype: Relative to the germline gene, one junction end is altered; a read error may explain this. This sequence joins TRBV20-1 and TRBJ1-6; 7 nucleotides match TRBD1. The length of the CDR3 is 13 residues. The germline V gene has CDR1 DFQATT and CDR2 SNEGSKA (reference sequence). The DNA for the CDR3 is TGCAGTGCTAGGCAGGACAGGACTTCACCCCCCCACTTT. It codes for CSARQDRTSPPHF.

The V gene is TRBV10-3, the J gene TRBJ2-1; 10 bases map to TRBD2. The CDR3 runs 15 residues. V shed 2 bases and J 4 bases; nucleotides not matched to a gene: 2. Germline-derived CDR1 and CDR2 are ENHRY and SYGVKD. The CDR3 sequence is CAISESGREYNEQFF. The CDR3 DNA sequence: TGTGCCATCAGTGAGAGCGGGAGGGAATACAATGAGCAGTTCTTC.

This sequence joins TRBV5-1 and TRBJ2-6, with D unresolved. CDR1 and CDR2 from the germline V gene are SGHRS and YFSETQ. This CDR3 is 16 amino acids long. Trimming stripped 0 bases from V and 1 base from J, with 8 bases between. The CDR3 DNA is TGCGCCAGCAGCTTGGTGAGCCAATCTGGGGCCAACGTCCTGACTTTC. The encoded protein is CASSLVSQSGANVLTF. The complete variable domain, with remaining parts taken from reference TRBV5-1 and TRBJ2-6, reads KAGVTQTPRYLIKTRGQQVTLSCSPISGHRSVSWYQQTPGQGLQFLFEYFSETQRNKGNFPGRFSGRQFSNSRSEMNVSTLELGDSALYLCASSLVSQSGANVLTFGAGSRLTVL.

The rearrangement joins TRBV5-1 to TRBJ2-5; a possible D gene is TRBD2 (5 bases). The CDR3 consists of 15 residues. Trimming removed 1 base at V and 5 bases at J, with 15 bases between. Germline assignment: CDR1 SGHRS and CDR2 YFSETQ. This chain's CDR3 is CASSLSPGRPETQYF. The CDR3 DNA sequence: TGCGCCAGCAGCTTGTCCCCGGGAAGGCCTGAGACCCAGTACTTC.